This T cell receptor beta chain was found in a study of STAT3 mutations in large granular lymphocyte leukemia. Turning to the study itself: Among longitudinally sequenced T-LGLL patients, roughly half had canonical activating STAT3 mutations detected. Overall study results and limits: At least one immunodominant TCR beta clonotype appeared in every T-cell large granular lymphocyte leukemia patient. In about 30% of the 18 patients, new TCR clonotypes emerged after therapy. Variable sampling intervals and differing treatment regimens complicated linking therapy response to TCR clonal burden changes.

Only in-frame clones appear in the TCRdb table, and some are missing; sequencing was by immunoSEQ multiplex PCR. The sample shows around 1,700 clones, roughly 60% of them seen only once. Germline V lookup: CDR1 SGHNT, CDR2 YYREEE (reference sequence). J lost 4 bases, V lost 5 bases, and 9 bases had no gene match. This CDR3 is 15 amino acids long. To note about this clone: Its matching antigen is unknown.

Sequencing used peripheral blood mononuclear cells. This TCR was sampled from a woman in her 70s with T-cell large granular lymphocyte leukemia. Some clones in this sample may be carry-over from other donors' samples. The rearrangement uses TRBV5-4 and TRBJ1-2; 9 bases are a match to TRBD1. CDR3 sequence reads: CASSHRGRRSYGYTF. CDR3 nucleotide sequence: TGTGCCAGCAGTCACAGGGGGCGTCGATCCTATGGCTACACCTTC. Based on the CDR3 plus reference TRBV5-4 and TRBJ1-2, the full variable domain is ETGVTQSPTHLIKTRGQQVTLRCSSQSGHNTVSWYQQALGQGPQFIFQYYREEENGRGNFPPRFSGLQFPNYSSELNVNALELDDSALYLCASSHRGRRSYGYTFGSGTRLTVV.